This T cell receptor (beta chain) was captured in a study of blood T cells in healthy people across ages (dated by TCRdb to about 2015). The study in broad terms: Template switching captured roughly one uniquely barcoded TCR beta cDNA molecule per two T cells in model experiments. The study measured age-related changes in TCR beta repertoire diversity using deep sequencing normalized with unique cDNA molecular identifiers. The donors were divided into four age groups: young (average around 16 years), middle-aged (about 40), aged (62) and long-lived (more than 75). To avoid experimental bias, donors of different ages were spread randomly across the sequencing lanes. Using the same blood draw, the study looked at two additional independent replicas of 1 million unique cDNA reads for two donors, one aged 18 to 29 and the other aged 80 or older.

Systemically healthy Caucasian individuals from Russia, approximately 39 in total and aged about 6 to 95 years, were included as donors. About 10 milliliters of peripheral blood were collected from each donor into EDTA-treated Vacutainer tubes. Ficoll-Paque density-gradient centrifugation was used to isolate PBMCs, with at least 6.5 million per sample. Total RNA was extracted from PBMCs with Trizol reagent, with at least 6 micrograms obtained per sample. The percentages of naive CD45RAhigh/CD27high T cells were determined by flow cytometry on a PBMC aliquot from every donor. This clonotype came up a few times. The specificity of this receptor is unknown. No base-level quality is on record; no much larger clone is a single base apart. The full study reports these points: Compared with the aged group, more naive CD4+ T cells, fewer expanded clones and increased TCR diversity were shown by the long-lived group, suggesting age selection. Since profiling was done on bulk unsorted PBMCs, naive and antigen-experienced compartments could not be conclusively compared. A strong correlation was found between observed TCR beta diversity and the percentage of naive T cells measured by flow cytometry. Observed TCR beta diversity per million T cells fell roughly linearly with age, and a significant reduction was already apparent by age around 40. Because the CMV infection status of the donors was unknown, age-related changes in expanded clonotypes may potentially have been confounded. Estimates of total diversity based on one million sequenced T cells were considered lower bounds and underestimates.

Receptors were amplified or captured by 5' RACE. The reads were generated on an Illumina HiSeq 2500. A second PCR of roughly 7 to 11 cycles was run with a J-beta primer mix and a sample-barcoded 5' primer. A template-switch 5' adaptor carrying 12 random nucleotides introduced a unique molecular identifier onto each TCR beta cDNA molecule. Each sample yielded at least 2.5 million CDR3-containing paired-end reads. All of the RNA was converted into first-strand cDNA using the Mint cDNA synthesis kit, with a TRBC-specific oligonucleotide serving as the primer. Following uracil-DNA glycosylase treatment, all cDNA underwent a first 18-cycle PCR with the universal primers M1SS and BC2_uni_R. In the original analysis: For normalization, 1 million high-quality reads were randomly selected from each sample, with every read carrying a distinct molecular identifier. Instead of being binned into consensus sequences, reads with shared molecular identifiers were discarded. MiTCR, run with a Q25 quality threshold and the strictest error-elimination algorithm, handled CDR3 identification, clonotype clustering and error correction. A nonparametric unseen species model with Euler transformation was used to estimate a lower bound on total TCR beta diversity. Using fastp at Q25 and MiXCR, TCRdb reprocessed the public reads and kept productive beta chains. Each entry is one CDR3 protein sequence, shown with its most common DNA and genes. None of the V and J calls come from the authors' own analysis; TCRdb made them. Present in this sample are 1,500,000 or so distinct CDR3 sequences, about 42% of which were seen just once. The ten largest clonotypes hold approximately 4% of the sample.

CDR1 and CDR2 were assigned from the germline V gene (reference sequence) as DFQATT and SNEGSKA. The CDR3 numbers 12 residues from cysteine through phenylalanine. This entry keeps only the CDR3 DNA: 36 bases, framed from base 1. Deletion took 3 bases off V and 7 bases off J, with a span of 10 bases between the germline ends. The receptor's source is a woman younger than 35 in good health. Sequencing was done on a sample of blood. The V and J segments used are TRBV20-1 and TRBJ2-1, with no confidently assigned D gene. The DNA sequence is given as TGCAGTGCTAGCGGAACCAGGAATGAGCAGTTCTTC. This encodes CSASGTRNEQFF.